This TCR beta chain was identified in a study of T cell responses to AZD1222 COVID-19 vaccine. Comment on this clone: Antigen specificity is unknown. The sample carries other DNA sequences with the same CDR3.

There are 11 residues in the CDR3. Germline loops: CDR1 MDHEN, CDR2 SYDVKM. V gave up 6 bases and J gave up 4 bases, with 5 bases separating them. The protocol was immunoSEQ multiplex PCR, while the TCRdb copy is restricted to in-frame clones and leaves out a portion. The repertoire has approximately 150,000 clones, 85% to 95% of them found once; the top ten carry more than 1.1%. Whole-study findings and limits: Repertoires were collected only later (after the peak T cell response had occurred).

Sequenced here: peripheral blood, sampled on day 0 of AZD1222 vaccination. The gene calls are TRBV28 and TRBJ2-3; the D gene is possibly TRBD2 (5 bases). The clonotype was recovered from an adult in good health. The CDR3 nucleotides are TGTGCCAGCAGGGAGGCAGATACGCAGTATTTT. Its protein is CASREADTQYF.